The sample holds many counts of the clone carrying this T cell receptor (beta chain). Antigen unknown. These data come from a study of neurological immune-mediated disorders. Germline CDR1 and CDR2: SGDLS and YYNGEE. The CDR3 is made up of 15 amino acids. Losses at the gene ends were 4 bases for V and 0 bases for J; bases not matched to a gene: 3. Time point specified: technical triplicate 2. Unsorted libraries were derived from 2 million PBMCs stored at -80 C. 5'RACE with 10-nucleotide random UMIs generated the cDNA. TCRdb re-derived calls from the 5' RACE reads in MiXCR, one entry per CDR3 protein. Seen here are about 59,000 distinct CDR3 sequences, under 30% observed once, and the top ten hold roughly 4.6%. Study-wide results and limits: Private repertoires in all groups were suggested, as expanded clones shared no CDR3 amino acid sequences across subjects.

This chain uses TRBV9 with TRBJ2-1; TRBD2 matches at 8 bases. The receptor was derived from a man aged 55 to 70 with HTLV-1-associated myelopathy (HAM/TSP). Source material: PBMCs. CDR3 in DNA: TGTGCCAGCAGCTTTAGCGGGACCTCCTACAATGAGCAGTTCTTC. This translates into CASSFSGTSYNEQFF.